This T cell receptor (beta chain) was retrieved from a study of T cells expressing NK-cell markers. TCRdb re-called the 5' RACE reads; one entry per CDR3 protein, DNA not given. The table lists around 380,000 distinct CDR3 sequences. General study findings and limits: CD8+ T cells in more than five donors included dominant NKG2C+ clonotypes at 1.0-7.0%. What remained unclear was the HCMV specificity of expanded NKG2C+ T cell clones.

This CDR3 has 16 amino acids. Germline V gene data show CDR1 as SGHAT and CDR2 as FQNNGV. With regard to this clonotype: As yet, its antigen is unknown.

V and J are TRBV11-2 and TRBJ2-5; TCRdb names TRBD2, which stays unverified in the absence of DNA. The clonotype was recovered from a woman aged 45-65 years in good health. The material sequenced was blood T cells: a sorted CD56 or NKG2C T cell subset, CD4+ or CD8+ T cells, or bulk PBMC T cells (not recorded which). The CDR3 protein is CASSPLVRARQETQYF.